This is a list of T cell receptor beta chains from one sample in a study of blood T cell repertoires in COVID-19. Produced via immunoSEQ multiplex PCR; TCRdb's table is partial and in-frame only. The sample lists under 300,000 clones, about 82% occurring once. The sequenced material came from peripheral blood. The receptor source for this set is an elderly man with acute or convalescent COVID-19. The CDR3 runs from the conserved cysteine through the conserved F or W. The D gene is left open where the match is weak. Not all rows give a size; the values are once, few, many and, for expanded clones, a class.

clone_size,v_call,d_call,j_call,cdr3_nt,cdr3_aa
.,TRBV7-8,TRBD2,TRBJ2-7,TGTGCCAGCAGCTTAGCCCTTTTAGCGGGGGACCAGGTCTACGAGCAGTACTTC,CASSLALLAGDQVYEQYF
.,TRBV3-1/TRBV3-2,.,TRBJ1-2,TGTGCCAGCAGCCCTCTCTCACTAGGGAGGGATGGCTACACCTTC,CASSPLSLGRDGYTF
few,TRBV7-8,.,TRBJ1-2,TGTGCCAGCAGCTTAGTTGTGGGCAGGGAGGATGGCTACACCTTC,CASSLVVGREDGYTF
.,TRBV29-1,.,TRBJ2-2,TGCAGCGTTGAGGCTCCGGGGTCACCCGGGGAGCTGTTTTTT,CSVEAPGSPGELFF
.,TRBV7-2,.,TRBJ1-5,TGTGCCAGCAGCCGCTATCCTAGCAGCAATCAGCCCCAGCATTTT,CASSRYPSSNQPQHF
.,TRBV28,.,TRBJ1-5,TGTGCCAGCGAACATGGCCCTAGCAATCAGCCCCAGCATTTT,CASEHGPSNQPQHF
.,TRBV5-1,.,TRBJ1-6,TGCGCCAGCAGCTCGGAGGGTGGTCGAGCCCTCCACTTT,CASSSEGGRALHF
.,TRBV29-1,.,TRBJ1-5,TGCAGCGTTGAACCCCGAGGGAGGGGCTATAGCAATCAGCCCCAGCATTTT,CSVEPRGRGYSNQPQHF
.,TRBV9,.,TRBJ2-1,TGTGCCAGCAGCGTCCTGGACTCACCCCCCGCCAATGAGCAGTTCTTC,CASSVLDSPPANEQFF
.,TRBV9,.,TRBJ2-2,TGTGCCAGCAGCGTAGGACACGTCATCGGGGAGCTGTTTTTT,CASSVGHVIGELFF
few,TRBV18,.,TRBJ2-7,TGTGCCAGCTCACCCCTTTTGGGCAACGAGCAGTACTTC,CASSPLLGNEQYF
once,TRBV5-1,.,TRBJ2-3,TGCGCCAGCAGCCCCGGAGGTAGGACTAGCACAGATACGCAGTATTTT,CASSPGGRTSTDTQYF
.,TRBV18,.,TRBJ1-5,TGTGCCAGCTCATTGGATCTCACGGGAGATCAGCCCCAGCATTTT,CASSLDLTGDQPQHF